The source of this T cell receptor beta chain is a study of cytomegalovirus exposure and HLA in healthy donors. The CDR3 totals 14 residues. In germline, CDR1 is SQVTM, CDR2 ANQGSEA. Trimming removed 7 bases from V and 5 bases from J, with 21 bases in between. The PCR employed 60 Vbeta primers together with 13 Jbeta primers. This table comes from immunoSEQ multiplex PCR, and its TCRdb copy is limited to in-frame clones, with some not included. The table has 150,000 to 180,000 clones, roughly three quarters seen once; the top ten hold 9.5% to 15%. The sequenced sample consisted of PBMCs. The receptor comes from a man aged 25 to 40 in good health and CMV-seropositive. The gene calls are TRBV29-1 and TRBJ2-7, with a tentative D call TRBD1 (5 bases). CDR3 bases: TGCAGCGCCCAGGAAGGGCAGGGCGACGACGAGCAGTACTTC. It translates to CSAQEGQGDDEQYF.